This T cell receptor (beta chain) was observed in a study of control samples from healthy donors and cancer patients. Germline CDR1 is MGHRA and CDR2 is YSYEKL. The CDR3 covers 18 residues. With 0 bases removed from V and 1 base from J, the gap between germline ends came to 18 bases. Assay: immunoSEQ multiplex PCR; the TCRdb copy retains only in-frame clones and omits some. The table has fewer than 200,000 clones, just over 90% seen once. V is TRBV4-1 and J is TRBJ1-2, with TRBD1 as a possible D gene (5 bases). Sample: blood. This sequence was found in a woman aged 55-75 years in good health. The CDR3 DNA sequence: TGCGCCAGCAGCCAAGATGGGACCCCGGGAGTTCGTAACTATGGCTACACCTTC. Translated, it gives CASSQDGTPGVRNYGYTF.